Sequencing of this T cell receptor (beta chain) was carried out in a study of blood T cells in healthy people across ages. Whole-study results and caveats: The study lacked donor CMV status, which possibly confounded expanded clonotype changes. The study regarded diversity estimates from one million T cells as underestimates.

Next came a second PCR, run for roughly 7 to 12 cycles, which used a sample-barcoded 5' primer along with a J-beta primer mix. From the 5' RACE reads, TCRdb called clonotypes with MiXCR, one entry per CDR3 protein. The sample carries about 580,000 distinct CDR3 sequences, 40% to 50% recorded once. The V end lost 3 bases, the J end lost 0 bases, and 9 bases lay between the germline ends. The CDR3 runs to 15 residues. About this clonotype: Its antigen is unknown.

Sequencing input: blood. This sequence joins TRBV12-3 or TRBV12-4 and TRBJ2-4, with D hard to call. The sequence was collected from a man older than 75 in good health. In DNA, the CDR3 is TGTGCCAGCAGTTTTAGGGCATTAGCCAAAAACATTCAGTACTTC. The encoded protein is CASSFRALAKNIQYF.